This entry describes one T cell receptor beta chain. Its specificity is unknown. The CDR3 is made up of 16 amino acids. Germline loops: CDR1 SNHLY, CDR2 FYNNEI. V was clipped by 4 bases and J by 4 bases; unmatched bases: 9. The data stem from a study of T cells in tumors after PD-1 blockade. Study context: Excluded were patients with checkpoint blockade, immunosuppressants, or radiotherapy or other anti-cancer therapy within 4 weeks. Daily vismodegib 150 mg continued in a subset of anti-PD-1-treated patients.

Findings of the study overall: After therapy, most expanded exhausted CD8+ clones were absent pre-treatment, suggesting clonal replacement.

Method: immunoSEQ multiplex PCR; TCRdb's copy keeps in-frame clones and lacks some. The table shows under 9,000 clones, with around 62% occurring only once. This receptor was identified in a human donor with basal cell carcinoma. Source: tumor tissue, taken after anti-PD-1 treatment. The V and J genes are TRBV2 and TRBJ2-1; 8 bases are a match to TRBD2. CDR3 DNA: TGTGCCAGCAGTGGGGGCCGGAGCGGGGGTTACAATGAGCAGTTCTTC. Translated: CASSGGRSGGYNEQFF.